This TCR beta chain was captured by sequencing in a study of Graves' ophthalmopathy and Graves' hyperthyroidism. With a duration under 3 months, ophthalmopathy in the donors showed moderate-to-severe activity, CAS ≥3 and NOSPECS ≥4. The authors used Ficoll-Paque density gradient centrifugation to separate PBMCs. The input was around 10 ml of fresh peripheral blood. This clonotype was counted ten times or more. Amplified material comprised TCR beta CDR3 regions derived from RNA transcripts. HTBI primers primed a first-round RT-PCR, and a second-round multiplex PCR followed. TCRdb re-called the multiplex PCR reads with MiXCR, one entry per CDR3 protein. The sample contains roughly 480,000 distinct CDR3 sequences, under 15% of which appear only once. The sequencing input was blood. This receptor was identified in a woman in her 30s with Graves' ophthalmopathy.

The CDR3 spells CASGVKGTGPGSPLHF. In DNA form, the CDR3 reads TGTGCCAGCGGAGTTAAAGGCACAGGGCCGGGGTCACCCCTCCACTTT. The chain recombines TRBV6-5 with TRBJ1-6, with D possibly matching TRBD1 (6 bases). Trimming stripped 8 bases from V and 10 bases from J, with 24 bases between. The CDR3 is made up of 16 amino acids. Germline assignment: CDR1 MNHEY and CDR2 SVGAGI.